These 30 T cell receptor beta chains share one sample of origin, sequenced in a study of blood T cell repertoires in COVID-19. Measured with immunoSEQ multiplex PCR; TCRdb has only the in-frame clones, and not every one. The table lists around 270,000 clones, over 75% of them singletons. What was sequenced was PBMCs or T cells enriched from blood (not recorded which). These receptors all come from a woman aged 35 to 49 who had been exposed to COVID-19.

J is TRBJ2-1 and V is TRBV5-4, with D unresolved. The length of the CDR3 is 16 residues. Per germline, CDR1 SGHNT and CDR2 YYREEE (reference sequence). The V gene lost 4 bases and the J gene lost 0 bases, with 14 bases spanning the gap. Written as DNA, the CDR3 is TGTGCCAGCAGCGCCCAAACAGCCCTCTCCTACAATGAGCAGTTCTTC. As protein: CASSAQTALSYNEQFF.

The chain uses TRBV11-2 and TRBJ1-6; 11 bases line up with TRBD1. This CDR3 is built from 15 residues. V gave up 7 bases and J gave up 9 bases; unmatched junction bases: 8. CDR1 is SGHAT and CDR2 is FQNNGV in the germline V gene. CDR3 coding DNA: TGTGCCAGCACCAAAGGGACAGGGGGAGCTTCACCCCTCCACTTT. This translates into CASTKGTGGASPLHF.

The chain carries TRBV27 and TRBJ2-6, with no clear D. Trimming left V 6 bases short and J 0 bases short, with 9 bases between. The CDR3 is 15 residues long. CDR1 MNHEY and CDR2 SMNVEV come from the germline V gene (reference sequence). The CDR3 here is CASRALLSGANVLTF. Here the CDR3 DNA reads TGTGCCAGCAGAGCCCTCCTCTCTGGGGCCAACGTCCTGACTTTC.

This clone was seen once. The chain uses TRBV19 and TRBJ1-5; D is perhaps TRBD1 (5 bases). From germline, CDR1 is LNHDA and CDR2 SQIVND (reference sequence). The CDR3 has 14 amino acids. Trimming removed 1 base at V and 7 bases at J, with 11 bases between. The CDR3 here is CASSIVRGGQPQHF. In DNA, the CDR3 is TGTGCCAGTAGTATAGTGAGGGGAGGACAGCCCCAGCATTTT.

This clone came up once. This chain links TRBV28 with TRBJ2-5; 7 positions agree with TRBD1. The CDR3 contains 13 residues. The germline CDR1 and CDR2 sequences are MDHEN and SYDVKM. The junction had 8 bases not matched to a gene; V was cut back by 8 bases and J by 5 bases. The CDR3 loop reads CASGQGTVETQYF. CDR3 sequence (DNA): TGTGCCAGCGGCCAAGGGACAGTTGAGACCCAGTACTTC.

CDR3 bases: TGTGCCAGCAGGGCACAGGGGGCCCGGGGTTCGCCCCAGCATTTT. It is translated as CASRAQGARGSPQHF. The genes are TRBV27 and TRBJ1-5; TRBD1 matches 9 bases. The CDR3 contains 15 residues. From germline, CDR1 is MNHEY and CDR2 SMNVEV (reference sequence). Trimming at V came to 6 bases and at J to 9 bases, leaving 12 bases not matched to a gene.

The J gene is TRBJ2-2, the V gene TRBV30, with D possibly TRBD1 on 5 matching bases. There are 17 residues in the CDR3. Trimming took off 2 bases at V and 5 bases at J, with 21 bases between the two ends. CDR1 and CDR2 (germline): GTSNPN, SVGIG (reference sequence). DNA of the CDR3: TGTGCCTGGAGTTGGGGATTATTAGGGGCGAGGACCGGGGAGCTGTTTTTT. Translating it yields CAWSWGLLGARTGELFF.

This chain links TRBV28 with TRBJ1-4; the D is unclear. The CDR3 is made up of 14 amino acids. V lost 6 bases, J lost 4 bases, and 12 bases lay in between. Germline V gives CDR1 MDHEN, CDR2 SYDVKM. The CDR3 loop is CASRRATSNEKLFF. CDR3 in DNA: TGTGCCAGCAGGCGGGCTACCAGTAATGAAAAACTGTTTTTT.

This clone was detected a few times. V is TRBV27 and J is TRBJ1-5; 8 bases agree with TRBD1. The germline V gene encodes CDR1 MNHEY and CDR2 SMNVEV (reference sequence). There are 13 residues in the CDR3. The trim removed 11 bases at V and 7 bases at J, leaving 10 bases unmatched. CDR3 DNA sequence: TGTGCCGCCCGCCAGGGGGCGGGGCAGCCCCAGCATTTT. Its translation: CAARQGAGQPQHF.

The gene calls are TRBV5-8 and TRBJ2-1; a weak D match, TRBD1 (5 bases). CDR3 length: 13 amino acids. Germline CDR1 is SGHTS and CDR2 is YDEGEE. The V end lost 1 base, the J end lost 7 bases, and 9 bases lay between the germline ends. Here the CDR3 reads CASSLSGWNEQFF. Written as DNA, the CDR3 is TGTGCCAGCAGCTTGTCAGGGTGGAATGAGCAGTTCTTC.

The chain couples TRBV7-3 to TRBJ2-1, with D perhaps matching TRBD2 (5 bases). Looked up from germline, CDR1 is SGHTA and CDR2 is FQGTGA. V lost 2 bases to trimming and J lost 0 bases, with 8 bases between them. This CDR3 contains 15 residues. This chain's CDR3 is CASSLAGSSYNEQFF. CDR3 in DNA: TGTGCCAGCAGCTTAGCGGGCAGCTCCTACAATGAGCAGTTCTTC. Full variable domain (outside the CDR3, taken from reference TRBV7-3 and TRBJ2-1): GAGVSQTPSNKVTEKGKYVELRCDPISGHTALYWYRQSLGQGPEFLIYFQGTGAADDSGLPNDRFFAVRPEGSVSTLKIQRTERGDSAVYLCASSLAGSSYNEQFFGPGTRLTVL.

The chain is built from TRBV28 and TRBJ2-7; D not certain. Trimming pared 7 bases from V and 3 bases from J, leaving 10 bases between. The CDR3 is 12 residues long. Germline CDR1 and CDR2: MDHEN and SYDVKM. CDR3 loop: CASKSPGYEQYF. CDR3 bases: TGTGCCAGCAAAAGCCCAGGCTACGAGCAGTACTTC.

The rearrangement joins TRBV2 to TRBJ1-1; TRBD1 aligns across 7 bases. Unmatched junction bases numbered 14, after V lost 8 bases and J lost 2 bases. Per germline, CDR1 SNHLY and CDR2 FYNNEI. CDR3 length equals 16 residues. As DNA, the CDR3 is TGTGCCAGCTCCGCCGGGACAGACGACCTAAACACTGAAGCTTTCTTT. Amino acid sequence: CASSAGTDDLNTEAFF.

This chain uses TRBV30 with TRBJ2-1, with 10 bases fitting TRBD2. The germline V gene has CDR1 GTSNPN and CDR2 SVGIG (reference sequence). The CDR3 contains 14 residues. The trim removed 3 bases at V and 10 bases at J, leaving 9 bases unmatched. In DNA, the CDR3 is TGTGCCTGGAGGGTACCGGGACTAGCGTCGGAGCAGTTCTTC. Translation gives CAWRVPGLASEQFF. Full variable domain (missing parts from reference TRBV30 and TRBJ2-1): SQTIHQWPATLVQPVGSPLSLECTVEGTSNPNLYWYRQAAGRGLQLLFYSVGIGQISSEVPQNLSASRPQDRQFILSSKKLLLSDSGFYLCAWRVPGLASEQFFGPGTRLTVL.

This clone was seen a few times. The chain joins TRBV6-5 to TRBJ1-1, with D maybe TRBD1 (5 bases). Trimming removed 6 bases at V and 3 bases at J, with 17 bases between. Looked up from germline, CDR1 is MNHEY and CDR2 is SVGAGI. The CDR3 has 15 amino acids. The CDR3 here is CASRRSGEVHTEAFF. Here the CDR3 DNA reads TGTGCCAGCAGGCGGTCGGGGGAAGTACACACTGAAGCTTTCTTT.

CDR3 sequence reads: CASSKGVTGELFF. As DNA, the CDR3 is TGTGCCAGCAGCAAAGGGGTCACCGGGGAGCTGTTTTTT. The rearrangement links TRBV28 to TRBJ2-2; D perhaps matches TRBD1 (5 bases). CDR1 is MDHEN, CDR2 SYDVKM, per germline. Trimming removed 6 bases at V and 4 bases at J, with 9 bases between. The CDR3 has 13 residues.

The CDR3 protein is CATNNWEFVETQYF. The CDR3 DNA is TGTGCCACCAATAATTGGGAGTTTGTAGAGACCCAGTACTTC. V usage is TRBV19 and J usage is TRBJ2-5; D is perhaps TRBD2 (5 bases). The V gene lost 10 bases and the J gene lost 4 bases, with 19 bases spanning the gap. Germline loops: CDR1 LNHDA, CDR2 SQIVND (reference sequence). The CDR3 has 14 residues.

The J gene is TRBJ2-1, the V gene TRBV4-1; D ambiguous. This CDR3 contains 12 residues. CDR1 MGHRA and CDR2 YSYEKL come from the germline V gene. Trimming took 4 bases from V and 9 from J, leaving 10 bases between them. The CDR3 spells CASSPSRGEQFF. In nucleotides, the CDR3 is TGCGCCAGCAGCCCATCTAGAGGTGAGCAGTTCTTC.

This chain's CDR3 is CASMSNNEQFF. CDR3 coding DNA: TGTGCCAGTATGAGTAACAATGAGCAGTTCTTC. V gene TRBV19 combines with J gene TRBJ2-1; no reliable D call. Germline V gene sequence: CDR1 LNHDA, CDR2 SQIVND (reference sequence). V was cut by 7 bases and J by 5 bases, with 6 bases left in between. The CDR3 has 11 residues.

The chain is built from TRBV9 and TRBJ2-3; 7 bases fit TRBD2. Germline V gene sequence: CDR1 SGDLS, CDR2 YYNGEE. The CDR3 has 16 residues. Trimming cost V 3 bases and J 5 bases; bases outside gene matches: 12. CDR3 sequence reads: CASSAPGLRGVDTQYF. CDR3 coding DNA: TGTGCCAGCAGCGCTCCGGGACTCCGGGGGGTAGATACGCAGTATTTT.

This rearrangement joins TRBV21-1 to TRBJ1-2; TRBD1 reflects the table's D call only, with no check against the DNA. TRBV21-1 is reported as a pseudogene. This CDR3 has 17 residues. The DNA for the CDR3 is TGTGCCAGCAGGACATCCGGGACAGGGGGCTCCAACTATGGCTACACCTTC. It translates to CASRTSGTGGSNYGYTF.

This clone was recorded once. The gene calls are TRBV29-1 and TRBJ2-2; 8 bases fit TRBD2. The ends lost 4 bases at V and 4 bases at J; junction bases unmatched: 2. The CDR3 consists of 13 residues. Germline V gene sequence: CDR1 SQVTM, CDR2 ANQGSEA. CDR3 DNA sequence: TGCAGCGTTGGGACTAGCAGCACCGGGGAGCTGTTTTTT. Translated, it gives CSVGTSSTGELFF.

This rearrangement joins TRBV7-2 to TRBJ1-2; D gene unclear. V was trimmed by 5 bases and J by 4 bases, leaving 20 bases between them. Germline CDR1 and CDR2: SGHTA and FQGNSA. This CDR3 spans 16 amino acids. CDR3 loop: CASSLWVQPNPYGYTF. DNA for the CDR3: TGTGCCAGCAGCCTATGGGTACAGCCAAACCCCTATGGCTACACCTTC. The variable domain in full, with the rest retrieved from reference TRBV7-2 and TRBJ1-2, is GAGVSQSPSNKVTEKGKDVELRCDPISGHTALYWYRQSLGQGLEFLIYFQGNSAPDKSGLPSDRFSAERTGGSVSTLTIQRTQQEDSAVYLCASSLWVQPNPYGYTFGSGTRLTVV.

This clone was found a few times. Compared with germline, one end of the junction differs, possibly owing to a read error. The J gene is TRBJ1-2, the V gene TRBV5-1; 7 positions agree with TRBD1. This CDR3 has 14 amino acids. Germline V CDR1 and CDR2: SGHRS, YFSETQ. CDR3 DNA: TGTGCCAGTCGTCTAGACGAGGGGGCGCGGGGCTACACCTTC. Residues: CASRLDEGARGYTF. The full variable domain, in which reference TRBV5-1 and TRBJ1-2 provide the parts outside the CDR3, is KAGVTQTPRYLIKTRGQQVTLSCSPISGHRSVSWYQQTPGQGLQFLFEYFSETQRNKGNFPGRFSGRQFSNSRSEMNVSTLELGDSALYLCASRLDEGARGYTFGSGTRLTVV.

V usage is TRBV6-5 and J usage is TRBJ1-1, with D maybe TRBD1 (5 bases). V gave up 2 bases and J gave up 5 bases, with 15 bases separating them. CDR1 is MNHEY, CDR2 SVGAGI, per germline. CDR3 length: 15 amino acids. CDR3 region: CASSYERGLGTEAFF. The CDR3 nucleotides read TGTGCCAGCAGTTACGAACGGGGGTTGGGGACTGAAGCTTTCTTT.

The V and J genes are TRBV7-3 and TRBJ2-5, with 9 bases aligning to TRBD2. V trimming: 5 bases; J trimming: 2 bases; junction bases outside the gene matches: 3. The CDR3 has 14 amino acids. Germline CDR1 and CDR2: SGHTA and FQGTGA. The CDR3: CASSLSGGQETQYF. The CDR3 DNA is TGTGCCAGCAGCCTTAGCGGGGGTCAAGAGACCCAGTACTTC.

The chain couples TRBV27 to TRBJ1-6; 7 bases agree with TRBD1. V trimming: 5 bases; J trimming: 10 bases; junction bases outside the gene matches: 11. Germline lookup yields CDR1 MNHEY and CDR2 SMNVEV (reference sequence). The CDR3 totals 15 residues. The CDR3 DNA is TGTGCCAGCAGTATGACAGGGCCTCTGGGATCACCCCTCCACTTT. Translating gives CASSMTGPLGSPLHF.

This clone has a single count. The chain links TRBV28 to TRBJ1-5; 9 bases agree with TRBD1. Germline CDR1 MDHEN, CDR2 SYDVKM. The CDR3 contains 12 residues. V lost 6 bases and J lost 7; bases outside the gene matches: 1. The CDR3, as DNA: TGTGCCAGCAGGACAGGGGGGCAGCCCCAGCATTTT. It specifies CASRTGGQPQHF.

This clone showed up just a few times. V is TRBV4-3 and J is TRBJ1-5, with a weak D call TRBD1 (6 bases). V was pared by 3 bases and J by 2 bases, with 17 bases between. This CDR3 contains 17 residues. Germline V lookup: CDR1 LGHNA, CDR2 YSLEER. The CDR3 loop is CASSQSWGGAGNQPQHF. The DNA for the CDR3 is TGCGCCAGCAGCCAGAGTTGGGGGGGCGCGGGCAATCAGCCCCAGCATTTT.

CDR3 sequence reads: CASSLFSGGTTDTQYF. Written as DNA, the CDR3 is TGTGCCAGCAGTTTGTTTAGCGGGGGCACCACAGATACGCAGTATTTT. V is TRBV27 and J is TRBJ2-3; TRBD2 agrees at 9 bases. V was clipped by 3 bases and J by 2 bases; unmatched bases: 6. From germline, CDR1 is MNHEY and CDR2 SMNVEV (reference sequence). This CDR3 contains 16 residues.